The source of this T cell receptor (beta chain) is a study of T cell changes during pregnancy in multiple sclerosis. Assay used: immunoSEQ multiplex PCR; TCRdb lists only in-frame clones, some missing. The profile shows 110,000 or so clones, 80% to 95% of them singletons. Germline values: CDR1 MNHNS, CDR2 SASEGT. CDR3 length: 15 amino acids. Trimming took off 2 bases at V and 2 bases at J, with 13 bases between the two ends. The sequence was collected from a female donor with multiple sclerosis, enrolled in a pregnancy study. Sequenced material: peripheral blood, taken before pregnancy. V and J are TRBV6-1 and TRBJ2-7; weak D call: TRBD2 (6 bases). CDR3 sequence: CASSERGGAPYEQYF. DNA of the CDR3: TGTGCCAGCAGTGAACGAGGCGGGGCCCCCTACGAGCAGTACTTC.